Below are 10 T cell receptor beta chains sequenced from a single sample in a study of glioma-infiltrating T cells. Using RNA template, CDR3s of TCR alpha and beta were amplified with iRepertoire arm-PCR. TCRdb called the multiplex PCR reads again in MiXCR, with one record for every CDR3 protein. The sample has approximately 110,000 distinct CDR3 sequences, roughly 23% seen once. The specimen sequenced was glioma tissue, nonneoplastic brain tissue, or PBMCs (not recorded which). The receptors here all came from a human donor with low-grade glioma or glioblastoma, undergoing nonglioma brain surgery, or in good health (not recorded which).

This clonotype was seen many times. The chain links TRBV11-2 to TRBJ2-3; D is possibly TRBD2 (6 bases). CDR3 length: 17 residues. Germline CDR1 is SGHAT and CDR2 is FQNNGV. V lost 1 base and J 2 bases, leaving 16 bases between the germline ends. This CDR3 reads CASSLGVASGSTDTQYF. As DNA, the CDR3 is TGTGCCAGCAGCTTAGGAGTCGCGAGCGGGTCCACAGATACGCAGTATTTT.

This clonotype was recorded many times. The rearrangement uses TRBV20-1 and TRBJ2-7; 7 nucleotides align to TRBD2. The CDR3 has 14 residues. V was clipped by 0 bases and J by 2 bases; unmatched bases: 4. CDR1 is DFQATT and CDR2 is SNEGSKA in the germline V gene (reference sequence). CDR3 DNA sequence: TGCAGTGCTAGAGATCTAGCGGTTGCCTACGAGCAGTACTTC. Encoded protein: CSARDLAVAYEQYF.

This clonotype was detected ten times or more. The chain has TRBV3-1 and TRBJ2-7; D might be TRBD2 (6 bases). The CDR3 length is 14 residues. V shed 5 bases and J shed 3 bases, with 14 bases lying between them. CDR1 is LGHDT and CDR2 is YNNKEL in the germline V gene (reference sequence). CDR3 residues: CASSVGPGVYEQYF. The DNA of the CDR3 is TGTGCCAGCAGCGTGGGTCCGGGAGTCTACGAGCAGTACTTC.

The chain has TRBV7-8 and TRBJ1-6; no clear D gene. The V and J ends lost 5 bases and 5 bases respectively, with 13 bases between them. Per germline, CDR1 SGHVS and CDR2 FQNEAQ. This CDR3 spans 15 amino acids. CDR3 sequence (DNA): TGTGCCAGCAGCCCCCGGACGGGAGATAATTCACCCCTCCACTTT. Translation gives CASSPRTGDNSPLHF. Variable domain in full (rest from reference TRBV7-8 and TRBJ1-6): GAGVSQSPRYKVAKRGQDVALRCDPISGHVSLFWYQQALGQGPEFLTYFQNEAQLDKSGLPSDRFFAERPEGSVSTLKIQRTQQEDSAVYLCASSPRTGDNSPLHFGNGTRLTVT.

V gene TRBV19 combines with J gene TRBJ2-1; the match to TRBD2 covers 7 bases. Germline-derived CDR1 and CDR2 are LNHDA and SQIVND (reference sequence). The CDR3 spans 15 residues. The ends lost 3 bases at V and 2 bases at J; junction bases unmatched: 4. CDR3 residues: CASSMLGTTYNEQFF. CDR3 nucleotides: TGTGCCAGTAGTATGCTTGGGACTACCTACAATGAGCAGTTCTTC.

This clonotype has at least ten counts. The V call is TRBV18, the J call TRBJ2-7; 8 nucleotides match TRBD2. Germline trimming cut 3 bases from V and 5 bases from J; bases unmatched to any gene: 6. This CDR3 region has 14 residues. CDR1 is KGHSH and CDR2 is LQKENI in the germline V gene. CDR3 coding DNA: TGTGCCAGCTCACCGACGACTAGCGTTAACGAGCAGTACTTC. Translated, it gives CASSPTTSVNEQYF.

This clonotype has at least ten counts. V is TRBV2 and J is TRBJ2-4; no clear D. The CDR3 has 16 residues. In germline, CDR1 is SNHLY, CDR2 FYNNEI. The V end lost 1 base, the J end lost 0 bases, and 10 bases lay between the germline ends. The CDR3 loop is CASSEGRFIAKNIQYF. The CDR3 DNA sequence: TGTGCCAGCAGTGAAGGCCGATTTATAGCCAAAAACATTCAGTACTTC.

Only a few counts were recorded for this clonotype. The V call is TRBV12-3 or TRBV12-4, the J call TRBJ2-5; no clear D. The CDR3 contains 13 residues. Trimming took off 3 bases at V and 2 bases at J, with 7 bases between the two ends. This CDR3 reads CASSFSTQETQYF. CDR3 in DNA: TGTGCCAGCAGTTTTTCTACGCAAGAGACCCAGTACTTC.

This clonotype was detected many times. J is TRBJ2-5 and V is TRBV4-2, with 13 positions matching TRBD2. Trimming cost V 8 bases and J 5 bases; bases outside gene matches: 5. The germline V gene has CDR1 LGHNA and CDR2 YNFKEQ. The CDR3 is 14 amino acids. CDR3 loop: CASQGLAGTETQYF. The CDR3 DNA is TGTGCCAGCCAGGGACTAGCGGGAACGGAGACCCAGTACTTC.

About this clonotype itself: A read error is possible here, since a much larger clone lies one base away. The chain couples TRBV14 to TRBJ2-1; tentatively, D is TRBD1 (6 bases). Germline V gene data show CDR1 as SGHDN and CDR2 as FVKESK. The CDR3 spans 19 residues. CDR3 residues: CASSQDIGSTGTRYNERFF. The CDR3 coding sequence is TGTGCCAGCAGCCAAGATATTGGCAGCACCGGGACACGCTACAATGAGCGGTTCTTC.